One and the same sample provided the 16 T cell receptor beta chains below, sequenced in a study of a mutant IDH1 vaccine in newly diagnosed glioma. TCRdb keeps only in-frame clones here, not all; method: immunoSEQ multiplex PCR. The sample has about 98,000 clones, around 90% seen once. Time point of the sample: baseline, week 1 (first vaccination visit). Treatment meaning: pre-vaccination baseline after standard-of-care therapy. Sequenced material: PBMCs, taken from a glioma patient treated with radiotherapy, temozolomide or both. The receptors here all came from a woman aged 45-60 years with glioma.

V usage is TRBV21-1 and J usage is TRBJ1-5; the D call of TRBD1 is as the table states it, not checked on the DNA. TRBV21-1 is designated a pseudogene. The CDR3 sequence is 21 residues long. CDR3 in DNA: TGTGCCAGCAGCAAAAGGGATCAGGGGGAGAAGGTAAGGGTTAGCAATCAGCCCCAGCATTTT. Its protein is CASSKRDQGEKVRVSNQPQHF.

The V and J genes are TRBV28 and TRBJ1-5; 7 bases line up with TRBD1. The J segment lost 5 bases and the V segment lost 2 bases, leaving 9 bases of the junction unmatched. Germline CDR1 reads MDHEN; CDR2 reads SYDVKM. The CDR3 extends over 16 amino acids. CDR3 in amino acids: CASSLPPTGDDQPQHF. CDR3 bases: TGTGCCAGCAGTTTACCCCCCACAGGGGACGATCAGCCCCAGCATTTT.

This sequence joins TRBV2 and TRBJ2-7; 11 bases match TRBD1. Germline lookup yields CDR1 SNHLY and CDR2 FYNNEI. This CDR3 is built from 15 residues. The V and J ends lost 5 bases and 5 bases, in that order; junction bases with no gene match: 8. This CDR3 is CASSFWTGGLDEQYF. The CDR3 DNA sequence: TGTGCCAGCAGTTTCTGGACAGGGGGCTTGGACGAGCAGTACTTC.

V gene TRBV19 combines with J gene TRBJ2-5; 11 bases align to TRBD2. With 6 bases clipped from V and 4 bases from J, the junction kept 7 bases outside the gene matches. CDR1 and CDR2 from the germline V gene are LNHDA and SQIVND (reference sequence). The CDR3 loop spans 15 amino acids. The CDR3 coding sequence is TGTGCCAGTAGCACTGCCCTAGCGGGAGGAGAGACCCAGTACTTC. Translation: CASSTALAGGETQYF.

This clone was picked up one time. The chain recombines TRBV9 with TRBJ2-1; TRBD1 matches at 7 bases. Germline V CDR1 and CDR2: SGDLS, YYNGEE. This CDR3 has 14 amino acids. J lost 4 bases, V lost 4 bases, and 5 bases had no gene match. CDR3 sequence reads: CASSSWTGYNEQFF. The CDR3, as DNA: TGTGCCAGCAGCTCCTGGACAGGATACAATGAGCAGTTCTTC.

J is TRBJ2-7 and V is TRBV5-1; no clear D gene. The germline V and J ends were trimmed by 0 bases and 0 bases, with 7 bases remaining between them. The CDR3 covers 14 residues. Germline CDR1 SGHRS, CDR2 YFSETQ. CDR3 region: CASSLEDGSYEQYF. The CDR3, as DNA: TGCGCCAGCAGCTTGGAGGACGGCTCCTACGAGCAGTACTTC.

The V call is TRBV5-1, the J call TRBJ2-1, with TRBD2 matching over 10 bases. With V trimmed by 2 bases and J by 4 bases, 6 bases remained unmatched. Germline CDR1 SGHRS, CDR2 YFSETQ. This CDR3 has 16 amino acids. The CDR3 nucleotides are TGCGCCAGCAGCTTAACGCCTAGCGGGGGATACAATGAGCAGTTCTTC. It yields the protein CASSLTPSGGYNEQFF. Together with reference TRBV5-1 and TRBJ2-1, the CDR3 gives the full variable domain: KAGVTQTPRYLIKTRGQQVTLSCSPISGHRSVSWYQQTPGQGLQFLFEYFSETQRNKGNFPGRFSGRQFSNSRSEMNVSTLELGDSALYLCASSLTPSGGYNEQFFGPGTRLTVL.

This clone has a handful of counts. The V and J genes are TRBV10-3 and TRBJ1-1, with D perhaps TRBD1 (5 bases). Germline CDR1 reads ENHRY; CDR2 reads SYGVKD. CDR3 length equals 14 residues. The V end lost 7 bases, the J end lost 5 bases, and 17 bases lay between the germline ends. Written as DNA, the CDR3 is TGTGCCATCACCGATTTCCCGGACACGACTGAAGCTTTCTTT. This codes for CAITDFPDTTEAFF.

V is TRBV9 and J is TRBJ2-1; 8 nucleotides align to TRBD1. With V trimmed by 3 bases and J by 0 bases, 5 bases remained unmatched. From germline, CDR1 is SGDLS and CDR2 YYNGEE. The CDR3 is 16 amino acids. The CDR3 sequence is CASSANRGSSYNEQFF. The CDR3 nucleotides are TGTGCCAGCAGCGCCAACAGGGGGTCCTCCTACAATGAGCAGTTCTTC.

In its sample, this clone was seen once. Other DNA sequences in the sample encode the same CDR3. The chain recombines TRBV5-1 with TRBJ2-2; D is undetermined. Germline lookup yields CDR1 SGHRS and CDR2 YFSETQ. V lost 3 bases and J lost 4, with 1 base in between. CDR3 length: 11 amino acids. CDR3 coding DNA: TGCGCCAGCAGCTCCACCGGGGAGCTGTTTTTT. Amino acid sequence: CASSSTGELFF. The whole variable domain, remainder taken from reference TRBV5-1 and TRBJ2-2, is KAGVTQTPRYLIKTRGQQVTLSCSPISGHRSVSWYQQTPGQGLQFLFEYFSETQRNKGNFPGRFSGRQFSNSRSEMNVSTLELGDSALYLCASSSTGELFFGEGSRLTVL.

The gene calls are TRBV6-1 and TRBJ1-3; weak D call: TRBD1 (5 bases). The CDR3 covers 15 residues. V was pared by 5 bases and J by 3 bases, with 14 bases between. The germline V gene encodes CDR1 MNHNS and CDR2 SASEGT. The CDR3 coding sequence is TGTGCCAGCAGTATCTCTATAGGGGTTGGAAACACCATATATTTT. Protein: CASSISIGVGNTIYF.

The chain recombines TRBV28 with TRBJ2-3; no clear D. The V gene's germline CDR1 is MDHEN and CDR2 SYDVKM. The length of the CDR3 is 13 residues. Trimming stripped 7 bases from V and 1 base from J, with 9 bases between. CDR3 loop: CASTGLGTDTQYF. The CDR3 DNA reads as TGTGCCAGCACCGGCTTAGGCACAGATACGCAGTATTTT.

The rearrangement joins TRBV2 to TRBJ2-1; the D is unclear. V lost 7 bases and J 0 bases, leaving 13 bases between the germline ends. Germline assignment: CDR1 SNHLY and CDR2 FYNNEI. The CDR3 loop spans 15 amino acids. The DNA for the CDR3 is TGTGCCAGCACCTCCGATTCCGTCTCCTACAATGAGCAGTTCTTC. Residues: CASTSDSVSYNEQFF. Filled out from reference TRBV2 and TRBJ2-1, the complete variable domain reads EPEVTQTPSHQVTQMGQEVILRCVPISNHLYFYWYRQILGQKVEFLVSFYNNEISEKSEIFDDQFSVERPDGSNFTLKIRSTKLEDSAMYFCASTSDSVSYNEQFFGPGTRLTVL.

The chain combines TRBV27 with TRBJ1-1; D uncertain. Trimming stripped 9 bases from V and 2 bases from J, with 13 bases between. Germline V lookup: CDR1 MNHEY, CDR2 SMNVEV (reference sequence). The CDR3 consists of 13 residues. DNA of the CDR3: TGTGCCAGTTTGGGGTACCCTAACACTGAAGCTTTCTTT. Its protein is CASLGYPNTEAFF.

This chain joins TRBV15 and TRBJ2-5, with D perhaps matching TRBD1 (6 bases). The CDR3 has 18 residues. Trimming stripped 1 base from V and 4 bases from J, with 22 bases between. The V gene's germline CDR1 is LNHNV and CDR2 YYDKDF (reference sequence). DNA for the CDR3: TGTGCCACCAGCAGAGGCTCCGAAGGGATTGGGGGCGTAGAGACCCAGTACTTC. Translating it yields CATSRGSEGIGGVETQYF.

This chain joins TRBV7-6 and TRBJ1-6; possible D gene TRBD1, 5 bases. V lost 4 bases and J 8 bases, leaving 18 bases between the germline ends. The CDR3 loop spans 16 amino acids. Per germline, CDR1 SGHVS and CDR2 FNYEAQ. DNA of the CDR3: TGTGCCAGCAGCTCAAATGATCAGGGTCGGGATTCACCCCTCCACTTT. It is translated as CASSSNDQGRDSPLHF.